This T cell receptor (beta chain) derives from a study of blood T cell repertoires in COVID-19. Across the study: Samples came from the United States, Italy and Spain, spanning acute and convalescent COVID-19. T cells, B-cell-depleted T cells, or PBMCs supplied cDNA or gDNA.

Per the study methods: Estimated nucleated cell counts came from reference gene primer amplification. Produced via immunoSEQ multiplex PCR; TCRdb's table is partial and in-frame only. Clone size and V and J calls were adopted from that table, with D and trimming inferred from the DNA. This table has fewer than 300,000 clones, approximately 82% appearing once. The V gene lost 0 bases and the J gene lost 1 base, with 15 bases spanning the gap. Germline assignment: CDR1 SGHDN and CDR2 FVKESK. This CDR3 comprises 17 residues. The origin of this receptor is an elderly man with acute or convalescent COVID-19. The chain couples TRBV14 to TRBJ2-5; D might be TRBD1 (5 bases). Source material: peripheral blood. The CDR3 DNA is TGTGCCAGCAGCCAAGATCAGGGCACCCTCTTCCAAGAGACCCAGTACTTC. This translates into CASSQDQGTLFQETQYF.